This T cell receptor beta chain is drawn from a study of cytomegalovirus exposure and HLA in healthy donors. This clone was recorded once. Its antigen is not identified. The PCR made use of 60 Vbeta and 13 Jbeta primers. Libraries were prepared by immunoSEQ multiplex PCR; TCRdb keeps only in-frame clonotypes and omits some of them. The top ten hold 1.4% to 1.5% of the sample, which has around 150,000 clones, more than 75% seen once. The CDR3 sequence is 14 residues long. The germline CDR1 and CDR2 sequences are KGHSH and LQKENI. J gave up 14 bases and V 0 bases, and 11 bases lay outside the gene matches. General study findings and limits: The study found most TCR sequences rare, yet found some public TCRs in many donors. In a later analysis, TCR association rates varied by HLA locus: DRB1 most, HLA-C fewest. Most of the TCR beta V segments (in an earlier analysis) were productive either about 87% or about 30% of the time.

This chain uses TRBV18 with TRBJ2-3; 7 positions match TRBD1. The receptor comes from a male donor in good health and CMV-seronegative. The sequenced material came from PBMCs. CDR3: CASSPPSTRDSWYF. The CDR3 region has the DNA TGTGCCAGCTCACCACCGTCGACCCGGGACAGTTGGTATTTT.